The sequence of this T cell receptor (beta chain) was determined in a study of blood T cell repertoires in COVID-19. Looking at the study overall: Cohort 3 donors were reported recovered after two negative PCRs, clearance, or symptom resolution. Nucleic acid was either cDNA or gDNA, and it came from T cells, B-cell-depleted T cells, or PBMCs.

Germline assignment: CDR1 SGHAT and CDR2 FQNNGV. The V segment lost 2 bases and the J segment 11 bases; nucleotides outside the gene matches: 15. The CDR3 is 17 amino acids. As handled by the study authors: Estimates of nucleated cell counts were drawn from the amplification of reference gene primers. The repertoire was sequenced with immunoSEQ multiplex PCR; TCRdb's copy has only in-frame clones and lacks some. V and J calls plus clone size are reproduced from that table; the DNA served to infer D and trimming. The table records under 150,000 clones, approximately 80% of them present only once. This clonotype originated in a man in his fifties in a cohort exposed to, infected with or recovered from COVID-19 (not recorded which). Sequenced sample: PBMCs or T cells enriched from blood (not recorded which). The V and J genes are TRBV11-2 and TRBJ2-3; the match to TRBD1 covers 11 bases. CDR3 nucleotide sequence: TGTGCCAGCAGCTTATTTGTCGGGACAGGGGGACAGATAGGGCAGTATTTT. It encodes CASSLFVGTGGQIGQYF. Filled out from reference TRBV11-2 and TRBJ2-3, the complete variable domain reads EAGVAQSPRYKIIEKRQSVAFWCNPISGHATLYWYQQILGQGPKLLIQFQNNGVVDDSQLPKDRFSAERLKGVDSTLKIQPAKLEDSAVYLCASSLFVGTGGQIGQYFGPGTRLTVL.